The next 31 T cell receptor beta chains were all read from a single sample in a study of blood T cell repertoires in COVID-19. TCRdb keeps only in-frame clones here, not all; method: immunoSEQ multiplex PCR. The sample lists some 220,000 clones; about 83% were seen once. Sequencing used peripheral blood. These receptors came from a human donor in a cohort sampled during active COVID-19.

The chain uses TRBV2 and TRBJ2-1; 9 bases align to TRBD1. CDR1 is SNHLY and CDR2 is FYNNEI in the germline V gene. CDR3 size: 15 residues. Trimming cost V 8 bases and J 6 bases; bases outside gene matches: 11. CDR3 sequence reads: CASSYRGRTANEQFF. The CDR3 bases are TGTGCCAGCTCCTACAGGGGGCGAACCGCCAATGAGCAGTTCTTC.

V and J are TRBV5-4 and TRBJ2-7; 10 bases agree with TRBD1. CDR1 and CDR2 from the germline V gene are SGHNT and YYREEE (reference sequence). Losses at the gene ends were 7 bases for V and 7 bases for J; bases not matched to a gene: 20. The CDR3 totals 17 residues. DNA of the CDR3: TGTGCCAGCGGCCCCTCAAACAAGAGACAGGGGGCCCAGGAGCAGTACTTC. It translates to CASGPSNKRQGAQEQYF.

The J gene is TRBJ2-7, the V gene TRBV6-2 or TRBV6-3; 9 bases agree with TRBD1. CDR3 length: 15 residues. Germline lookup yields CDR1 MNHEY and CDR2 SVGEGT. Germline trimming cut 4 bases from V and 5 bases from J; bases unmatched to any gene: 9. The CDR3 here is CASSFTGTGRHEQYF. The CDR3 region has the DNA TGTGCCAGCAGTTTTACCGGGACAGGGAGGCACGAGCAGTACTTC.

The chain employs TRBV6-4 and TRBJ2-3, with unresolved D. The V gene's germline CDR1 is MRHNA and CDR2 SNTAGT. The CDR3 covers 13 residues. V was trimmed by 3 bases and J by 9 bases, leaving 13 bases between them. The CDR3 sequence: CASSEEAQATQYF. The CDR3 region has the DNA TGTGCCAGCAGTGAAGAGGCCCAAGCGACGCAGTATTTT.

J is TRBJ1-5 and V is TRBV20-1; TRBD1 might be the D (5 bases). CDR1 is DFQATT, CDR2 SNEGSKA, per germline (reference sequence). Between the trimmed V and J ends, which lost 3 bases and 4 bases, there was a span of 10 bases. This CDR3 has 13 amino acids. The CDR3 nucleotides read TGCAGTGCTAGTGCGCAGGGTAATCAGCCCCAGCATTTT. Translated, it gives CSASAQGNQPQHF.

The chain uses TRBV7-2 and TRBJ2-5, with D unresolved. This CDR3 contains 13 residues. V dropped 5 bases and J dropped 5 bases, with 12 bases sitting between them. Germline CDR1 and CDR2: SGHTA and FQGNSA. The CDR3 reads CASSTPRSETQYF. For the CDR3, the DNA is TGTGCCAGCAGCACACCTAGGAGTGAGACCCAGTACTTC.

The rearrangement uses TRBV6-4 and TRBJ1-1; D is perhaps TRBD1 (6 bases). Germline CDR1 MRHNA, CDR2 SNTAGT. The germline V and J ends were trimmed by 6 bases and 3 bases, with 14 bases remaining between them. CDR3 length: 14 residues. CDR3 region: CASRSGGADTEAFF. DNA for the CDR3: TGTGCCAGCAGGTCGGGGGGGGCAGACACTGAAGCTTTCTTT.

The chain carries TRBV6-1 and TRBJ1-2; D remains unclear. V was shortened by 1 base and J by 4 bases, with 16 bases between the two germline ends. CDR3 length: 16 residues. The germline V gene has CDR1 MNHNS and CDR2 SASEGT. Written as DNA, the CDR3 is TGTGCCAGCAGTGAAGTTGCGGCAGTAATTTCCTATGGCTACACCTTC. Translated: CASSEVAAVISYGYTF.

This clone was recorded only once. The chain employs TRBV24-1 and TRBJ2-6, with D possibly matching TRBD1 (7 bases). The germline V and J ends were trimmed by 7 bases and 1 base, with 19 bases remaining between them. The CDR3 consists of 18 residues. The germline V gene encodes CDR1 KGHDR and CDR2 SFDVKD. The CDR3, as DNA: TGTGCCACCAGCCGGGAGACAGGGTACGGGTCTGGGGCCAACGTCCTGACTTTC. It codes for CATSRETGYGSGANVLTF.

This chain joins TRBV21-1 and TRBJ1-5. TRBV21-1 is annotated as a pseudogene. The CDR3 runs 15 residues. CDR3 sequence (DNA): TGTGCCAGCAGCAAAAAGCTGGGGAGGGATCAGCCCCAGCATTTT. Amino acids: CASSKKLGRDQPQHF.

The genes are TRBV5-4 and TRBJ2-5; 8 bases are shared with TRBD1. The CDR3 length is 15 residues. Germline lookup yields CDR1 SGHNT and CDR2 YYREEE (reference sequence). The J segment lost 3 bases and the V segment lost 2 bases, leaving 6 bases of the junction unmatched. CDR3 residues: CASSFLSTGEETQYF. The CDR3 bases are TGTGCCAGCAGCTTCCTATCGACAGGGGAAGAGACCCAGTACTTC.

The rearrangement links TRBV3-1 (or the pseudogene TRBV3-2) to TRBJ1-1; 8 nucleotides align to TRBD1. The CDR3 covers 16 residues. V gave up 4 bases and J gave up 2 bases; unmatched junction bases: 9. The germline gives CDR1 LGHDT, CDR2 YNNKEL (reference sequence). CDR3 sequence: CASSRLGTGANTEAFF. The CDR3 coding sequence is TGTGCCAGCAGCCGTCTTGGGACAGGAGCTAACACTGAAGCTTTCTTT.

The chain has TRBV18 and TRBJ2-1, with 9 bases aligning to TRBD2. The CDR3 extends over 14 amino acids. Germline V lookup: CDR1 KGHSH, CDR2 LQKENI. Losses at the gene ends were 3 bases for V and 4 bases for J; bases not matched to a gene: 1. CDR3 sequence (DNA): TGTGCCAGCTCACCCAGCGGGGGGTACAATGAGCAGTTCTTC. Its translation: CASSPSGGYNEQFF.

This clone was observed once. The chain recombines TRBV6-5 with TRBJ1-5; 9 bases align to TRBD1. V lost 5 bases to trimming and J lost 3 bases; unmatched junction nucleotides: 5. The V gene's germline CDR1 is MNHEY and CDR2 SVGAGI. This CDR3 region has 15 residues. CDR3 sequence (DNA): TGTGCCAGCAGTCGAACAGGGGGCGACAATCAGCCCCAGCATTTT. Amino acids: CASSRTGGDNQPQHF.

Comments on this clone: The germline gene is not matched at one end of the junction; a read error may be the cause. This chain joins TRBV7-7 and TRBJ2-5; D is uncertain. Germline V gene lookup returns CDR1 SSHAT and CDR2 FNYEAQ (reference sequence). This CDR3 has 15 residues. As DNA, the CDR3 is TGTGCTAGCAGCTTAGGGCCCGTAAACCAAGAGACCCAGTACTTC. This encodes CASSLGPVNQETQYF. Filled out from reference TRBV7-7 and TRBJ2-5, the complete variable domain reads GAGVSQSPRYKVTKRGQDVTLRCDPISSHATLYWYQQALGQGPEFLTYFNYEAQPDKSGLPSDRFSAERPEGSISTLTIQRTEQRDSAMYRCASSLGPVNQETQYFGPGTRLLVL.

The J gene is TRBJ2-1, the V gene TRBV12-5; D gene ambiguous. Trimming cost V 5 bases and J 0 bases, with 11 bases left between them. CDR3 size: 15 residues. Germline lookup yields CDR1 LGHNT and CDR2 FRNRAP. The CDR3: CASGPTESSYNEQFF. The CDR3 nucleotides are TGTGCTAGTGGTCCCACTGAGAGCTCCTACAATGAGCAGTTCTTC.

The chain employs TRBV5-4 and TRBJ2-7; D might be TRBD2 (6 bases). CDR1 and CDR2 (germline): SGHNT, YYREEE (reference sequence). There are 14 residues in the CDR3. Trimming left V 3 bases short and J 4 bases short, with 14 bases between. DNA for the CDR3: TGTGCCAGCAGCTCGCCGGGACTGAAGTACGAGCAGTACTTC. Translating gives CASSSPGLKYEQYF.

Remarks on this clone: The junction shows a germline mismatch at one end, possibly a read error. The CDR3 DNA is TGTGCTAGCAGCTCAGGACTAGCGGGGGGTTTGAACACCGGGGAGCTGTTTTTT. This gives the protein CASSSGLAGGLNTGELFF. The chain uses TRBV7-7 and TRBJ2-2, with 14 bases that match TRBD2. The germline CDR1 and CDR2 sequences are SSHAT and FNYEAQ (reference sequence). The CDR3 covers 18 residues.

The J gene is TRBJ1-2, the V gene TRBV5-6; maybe TRBD1 (6 bases). Germline lookup yields CDR1 SGHDT and CDR2 YYEEEE. Trimming shortened V by 0 bases and J by 8 bases, and 11 bases separated the two germline ends. The CDR3 has 13 amino acids. The CDR3 loop is CASSLGRGSGYTF. The CDR3 DNA is TGTGCCAGCAGCTTGGGCAGGGGAAGCGGCTACACCTTC.

The chain uses TRBV2 and TRBJ2-3, with D tentatively TRBD1 (6 bases). CDR1 and CDR2 (germline): SNHLY, FYNNEI. The V end was cut by 2 bases, the J end by 3 bases, with 12 bases between. The CDR3 is 15 amino acids. CDR3 nucleotide sequence: TGTGCCAGCAGTGAAATTGGGGGCTGGACAGATACGCAGTATTTT. Amino acids: CASSEIGGWTDTQYF.

V gene TRBV7-6 combines with J gene TRBJ2-3; 10 bases line up with TRBD1. V shed 4 bases, J shed 2 bases, and the junction held 6 bases outside the gene matches. Per the germline V gene, CDR1 is SGHVS and CDR2 is FNYEAQ. This CDR3 is 16 amino acids long. CDR3 nucleotides: TGTGCCAGCAGCTCCCAGGACAGGGGGAACACAGATACGCAGTATTTT. Residues: CASSSQDRGNTDTQYF.

J is TRBJ2-1 and V is TRBV11-2; 10 positions agree with TRBD2. There are 15 residues in the CDR3. The trim removed 0 bases at V and 8 bases at J, leaving 4 bases unmatched. Germline CDR1 SGHAT, CDR2 FQNNGV. This chain's CDR3 is CASSLESGRGDEQFF. CDR3 in DNA: TGTGCCAGCAGCTTAGAAAGCGGGAGGGGAGATGAGCAGTTCTTC.

The chain carries TRBV30 and TRBJ1-1; D might be TRBD1 (5 bases). CDR3 length equals 15 residues. Germline CDR1 reads GTSNPN; CDR2 reads SVGIG (reference sequence). V was cut by 0 bases and J by 0 bases, with 11 bases left in between. The CDR3 region has the DNA TGTGCCTGGAGTGTACTCGGACACCTGAACACTGAAGCTTTCTTT. Its translation: CAWSVLGHLNTEAFF.

DNA for the CDR3: TGTGCCTGGAGTGTACCGGCAGGTTATCAGCCCCAGCATTTT. This encodes CAWSVPAGYQPQHF. This sequence joins TRBV30 and TRBJ1-5; no firm D call. This CDR3 has 14 amino acids. V was cut by 0 bases and J by 5 bases, with 11 bases left in between. CDR1 GTSNPN and CDR2 SVGIG come from the germline V gene (reference sequence).

This clone was seen more than once but under ten times. This chain joins TRBV5-4 and TRBJ1-1; D unclear. Germline V gene sequence: CDR1 SGHNT, CDR2 YYREEE (reference sequence). V lost 6 bases, J lost 1 base, and 7 bases lay in between. This CDR3 comprises 12 residues. The CDR3 DNA is TGTGCCAGCACCCGGGAGAACACTGAAGCTTTCTTT. Translated, it gives CASTRENTEAFF.

The J gene is TRBJ1-1, the V gene TRBV5-1, with 7 positions matching TRBD1. The ends lost 4 bases at V and 5 bases at J; junction bases unmatched: 8. The CDR3 has 14 residues. From germline, CDR1 is SGHRS and CDR2 YFSETQ. CDR3 nucleotides: TGCGCCAGCAGCCTGGACAGGTATGGGACTGAAGCTTTCTTT. Amino acids: CASSLDRYGTEAFF.

Here the CDR3 DNA reads TGTGCCAGCAGTGACCGTAGCGGGGGGGCCTACAATGAGCAGTTCTTC. It translates to CASSDRSGGAYNEQFF. The V call is TRBV6-4, the J call TRBJ2-1; 11 bases match TRBD2. V lost 2 bases, J lost 2 bases, and 2 bases stayed unmatched. This CDR3 has 16 amino acids. Germline CDR1 reads MRHNA; CDR2 reads SNTAGT.

The rearrangement uses TRBV5-5 and TRBJ2-7, with 9 bases lining up with TRBD1. This CDR3 is built from 15 residues. With V trimmed by 0 bases and J by 3 bases, 4 bases remained unmatched. Germline CDR1 SGHKS, CDR2 YYEKEE (reference sequence). CDR3 nucleotides: TGTGCCAGCAGCTTGGAGGGACAGGGACACTACGAGCAGTACTTC. As protein: CASSLEGQGHYEQYF.

The rearrangement joins TRBV4-1 to TRBJ2-7; 7 bases align to TRBD1. The CDR3 spans 16 residues. V dropped 5 bases and J dropped 4; count of bases not matched to a gene: 14. The germline V gene has CDR1 MGHRA and CDR2 YSYEKL. The CDR3 DNA is TGCGCCAGCAGCAAAGGATCCGGGACAGCAGATTACGAGCAGTACTTC. Its translation is CASSKGSGTADYEQYF.

A single count supports this clone. J is TRBJ1-6 and V is TRBV7-9; possible D gene TRBD1, 6 bases. Germline assignment: CDR1 SEHNR and CDR2 FQNEAQ (reference sequence). The CDR3 covers 17 residues. Trimming left V 5 bases short and J 3 bases short, with 17 bases between. This CDR3 reads CASSPVGDTDYNSPLHF. The DNA of the CDR3 is TGTGCCAGCAGCCCAGTAGGGGACACCGACTATAATTCACCCCTCCACTTT. The full variable domain, completed using reference TRBV7-9 and TRBJ1-6, is DTGVSQNPRHKITKRGQNVTFRCDPISEHNRLYWYRQTLGQGPEFLTYFQNEAQLEKSRLLSDRFSAERPKGSFSTLEIQRTEQGDSAMYLCASSPVGDTDYNSPLHFGNGTRLTVT.

The chain links TRBV7-8 to TRBJ1-6, with 8 bases that match TRBD1. J gave up 9 bases and V 5 bases, and 9 bases lay outside the gene matches. The CDR3 totals 15 residues. Germline V gene data show CDR1 as SGHVS and CDR2 as FQNEAQ. CDR3: CASSIQGQGGSPLHF. In DNA form, the CDR3 reads TGTGCCAGCAGCATTCAAGGACAGGGAGGTTCACCCCTCCACTTT.